This T cell receptor beta chain was found in a study of blood T cell repertoires in COVID-19 (dated by TCRdb to the early 2020s). Regarding the complete study: Samples from collaborators originated in the United States, Italy and Spain and spanned both the acute and convalescent phases of COVID-19. Samples came from the ongoing ImmuneRACE study (first 160 participants) plus 1,254 subjects from 6 global collaborators. The dataset comprised deeply sampled blood TCRbeta repertoires from subjects exposed to, actively infected with, or recovered from COVID-19. A de-identified subject ID, COVID-19 status, age in years and sex were almost always included in the sample metadata. The prospective study material was composed of cDNA or gDNA derived from T cells, B-cell-depleted T cells, or PBMCs. Where available, HLA class I and class II types were obtained from metadata supplied by the sample provider rather than from assay-based typing. The repertoires were released in a freely available public database intended as a resource for research on the immune response to SARS-CoV-2.

Whole blood was collected in K2EDTA tubes by collaborating institutions according to the institutions' own protocols. For TCRbeta analysis, collaborator samples were shipped as frozen whole blood, as isolated PBMCs, or as DNA extracted from either sample type. Study-wide conclusions, independent of this receptor: The quantity of clinical and demographic metadata differed by source and by participant and was supplied without curation.

TCRbeta CDR3 regions were amplified from genomic DNA by means of the immunoSEQ Assay, a bias-controlled multiplex PCR. As for how the authors treated the data: Nucleated cell counts per sample were estimated from amplification of reference gene primers within the assay. To quantify the absolute abundance of each unique TCRbeta CDR3 rearrangement, sequence reads were collapsed and filtered. Productive Simpson clonality was computed per sample as the square root of Simpson's diversity index over productive rearrangements. In TCRdb, the immuneACCESS table is reduced to in-frame sequences with V and J assigned. These tables do not hold every clone; where another copy was compared, an unresolved V gene accounts for under half, and the others remain unexplained. V, J and clone size are those of that table, while D and trimming were read from the DNA. The table for this sample lists fewer than 150,000 clones; around 84% of them were counted only once. The ten biggest clones cover roughly 5.4% of the sample.

A note on this clone: Its antigen is not yet known. No qualities accompany the bases; no much larger clone lies one base away.

The germline V gene yields KGHDR for CDR1 and SFDVKD for CDR2. There are 14 amino acids in the CDR3, from cysteine to phenylalanine inclusive. This entry keeps only the CDR3 DNA: 42 bases, framed from base 1. After removal of 5 bases from V and 10 bases from J, the junction retains 9 bases not matched to a gene. The chain employs TRBV24-1 and TRBJ2-1; 8 bases in the middle match TRBD2. The receptor was derived from a human donor in a cohort sampled during active COVID-19. The specimen was peripheral blood. The CDR3 in this case is CATSATGGIWEQFF. The bases are TGTGCCACCAGTGCAACGGGAGGGATTTGGGAGCAGTTCTTC.